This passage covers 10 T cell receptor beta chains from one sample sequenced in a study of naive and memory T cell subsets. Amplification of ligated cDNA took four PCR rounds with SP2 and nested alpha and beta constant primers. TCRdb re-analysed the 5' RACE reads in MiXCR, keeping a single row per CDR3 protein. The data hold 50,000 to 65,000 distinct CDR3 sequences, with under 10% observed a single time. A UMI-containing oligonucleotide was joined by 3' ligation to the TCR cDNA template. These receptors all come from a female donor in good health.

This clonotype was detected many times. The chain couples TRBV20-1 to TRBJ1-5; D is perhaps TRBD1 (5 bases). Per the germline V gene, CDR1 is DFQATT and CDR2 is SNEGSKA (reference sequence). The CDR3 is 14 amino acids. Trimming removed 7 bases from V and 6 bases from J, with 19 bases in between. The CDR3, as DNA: TGCAGTGTCGGGGGGGGGAATCGCGGTCAGCCCCAGCATTTT. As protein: CSVGGGNRGQPQHF.

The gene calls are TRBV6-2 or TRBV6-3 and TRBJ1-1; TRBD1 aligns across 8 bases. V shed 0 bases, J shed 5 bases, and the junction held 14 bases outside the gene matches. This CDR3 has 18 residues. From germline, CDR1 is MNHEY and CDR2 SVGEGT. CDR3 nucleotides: TGTGCCAGCAGTTACTCCTTAACCCGGACAGGGCGACATACTGAAGCTTTCTTT. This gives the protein CASSYSLTRTGRHTEAFF.

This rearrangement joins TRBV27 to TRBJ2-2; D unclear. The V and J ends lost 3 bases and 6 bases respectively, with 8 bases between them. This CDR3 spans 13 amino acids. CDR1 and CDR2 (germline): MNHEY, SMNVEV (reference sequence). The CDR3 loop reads CASSFGTAGELFF. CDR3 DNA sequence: TGTGCCAGCAGTTTTGGTACGGCCGGGGAGCTGTTTTTT.

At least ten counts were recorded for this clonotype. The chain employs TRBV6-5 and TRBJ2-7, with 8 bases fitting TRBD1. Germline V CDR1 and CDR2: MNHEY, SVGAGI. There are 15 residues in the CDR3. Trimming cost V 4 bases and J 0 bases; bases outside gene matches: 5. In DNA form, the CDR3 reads TGTGCCAGCAGTTCAGAGGGGACAGGCTCCTACGAGCAGTACTTC. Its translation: CASSSEGTGSYEQYF.

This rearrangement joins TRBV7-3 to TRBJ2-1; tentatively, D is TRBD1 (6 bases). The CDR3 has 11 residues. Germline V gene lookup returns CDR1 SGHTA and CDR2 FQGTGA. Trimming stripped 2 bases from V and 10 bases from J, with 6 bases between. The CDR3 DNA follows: TGTGCCAGCAGCTTAGGACAGGAGCAGTTCTTC. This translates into CASSLGQEQFF.

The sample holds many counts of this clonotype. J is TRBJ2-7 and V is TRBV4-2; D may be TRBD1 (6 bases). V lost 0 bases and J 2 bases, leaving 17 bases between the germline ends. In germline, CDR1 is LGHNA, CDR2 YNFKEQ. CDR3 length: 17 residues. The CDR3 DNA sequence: TGTGCCAGCAGCCAAGATTGGGTCCCGGCAGGGGCCTACGAGCAGTACTTC. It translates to CASSQDWVPAGAYEQYF.

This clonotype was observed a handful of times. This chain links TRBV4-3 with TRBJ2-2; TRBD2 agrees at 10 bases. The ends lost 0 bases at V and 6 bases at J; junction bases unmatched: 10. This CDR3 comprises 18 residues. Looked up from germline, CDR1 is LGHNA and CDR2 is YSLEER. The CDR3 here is CASSQDPLASGGPGELFF. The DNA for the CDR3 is TGCGCCAGCAGCCAAGATCCCCTGGCTAGCGGGGGCCCCGGGGAGCTGTTTTTT.

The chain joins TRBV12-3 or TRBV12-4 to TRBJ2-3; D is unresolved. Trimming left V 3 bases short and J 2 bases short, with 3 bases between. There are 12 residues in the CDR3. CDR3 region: CASSFYTDTQYF. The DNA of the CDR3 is TGTGCCAGCAGTTTCTACACAGATACGCAGTATTTT.

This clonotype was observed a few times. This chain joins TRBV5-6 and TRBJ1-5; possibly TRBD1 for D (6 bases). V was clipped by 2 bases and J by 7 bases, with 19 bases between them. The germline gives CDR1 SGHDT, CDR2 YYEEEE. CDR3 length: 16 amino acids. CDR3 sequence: CASSLYQGRPGQPQHF. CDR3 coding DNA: TGTGCCAGCAGCTTATATCAGGGGCGACCAGGGCAGCCCCAGCATTTT.

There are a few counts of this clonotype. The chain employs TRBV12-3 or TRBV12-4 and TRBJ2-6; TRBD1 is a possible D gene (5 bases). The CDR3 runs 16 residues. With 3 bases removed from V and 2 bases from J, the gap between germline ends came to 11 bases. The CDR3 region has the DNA TGTGCCAGCAGTTTTGGGGCCCTCACTGGGGCCAACGTCCTGACTTTC. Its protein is CASSFGALTGANVLTF.